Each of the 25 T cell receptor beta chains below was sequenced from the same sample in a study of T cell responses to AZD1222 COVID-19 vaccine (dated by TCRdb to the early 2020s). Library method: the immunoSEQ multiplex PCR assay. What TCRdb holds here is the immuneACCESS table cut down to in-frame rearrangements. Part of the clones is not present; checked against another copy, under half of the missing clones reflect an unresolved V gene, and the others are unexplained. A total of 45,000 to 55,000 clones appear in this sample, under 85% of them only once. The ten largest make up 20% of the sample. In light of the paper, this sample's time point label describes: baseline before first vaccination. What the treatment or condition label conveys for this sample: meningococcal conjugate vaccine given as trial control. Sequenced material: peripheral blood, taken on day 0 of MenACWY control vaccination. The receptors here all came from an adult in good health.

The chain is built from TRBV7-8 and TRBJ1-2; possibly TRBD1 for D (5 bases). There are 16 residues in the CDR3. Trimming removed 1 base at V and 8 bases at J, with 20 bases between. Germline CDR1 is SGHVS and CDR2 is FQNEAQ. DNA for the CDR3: TGTGCCAGCAGCTTAGGGGTGGGGCAGGGAATCGGAGGCTACACCTTC. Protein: CASSLGVGQGIGGYTF.

In DNA, the CDR3 is TGCGCCAGCAGAACAGGGGGAGATCGAGCTTTCTTT. Its protein product is CASRTGGDRAFF. V and J are TRBV5-1 and TRBJ1-1, with 8 bases identical to TRBD1. CDR1 is SGHRS, CDR2 YFSETQ, per germline. V shed 5 bases, J shed 10 bases, and the junction held 7 bases outside the gene matches. The CDR3 covers 12 residues.

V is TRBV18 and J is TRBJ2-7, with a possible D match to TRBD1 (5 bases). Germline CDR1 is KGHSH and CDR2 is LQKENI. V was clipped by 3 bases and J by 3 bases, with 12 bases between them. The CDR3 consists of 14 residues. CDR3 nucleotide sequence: TGTGCCAGCTCACCTCAGGGTTCCCTCTACGAGCAGTACTTC. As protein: CASSPQGSLYEQYF.

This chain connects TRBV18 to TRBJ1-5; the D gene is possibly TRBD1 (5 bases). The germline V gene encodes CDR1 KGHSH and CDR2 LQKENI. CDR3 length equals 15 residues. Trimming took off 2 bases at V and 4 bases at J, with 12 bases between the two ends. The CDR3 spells CASSPGADRNQPQHF. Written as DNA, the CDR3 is TGTGCCAGCTCACCAGGGGCTGATCGGAATCAGCCCCAGCATTTT.

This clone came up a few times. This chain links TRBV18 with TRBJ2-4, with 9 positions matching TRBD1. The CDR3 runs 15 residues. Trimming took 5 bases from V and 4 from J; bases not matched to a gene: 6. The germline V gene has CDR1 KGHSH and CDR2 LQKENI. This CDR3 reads CASSAGQGWKNIQYF. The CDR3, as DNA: TGTGCCAGCTCAGCGGGACAGGGTTGGAAAAACATTCAGTACTTC.

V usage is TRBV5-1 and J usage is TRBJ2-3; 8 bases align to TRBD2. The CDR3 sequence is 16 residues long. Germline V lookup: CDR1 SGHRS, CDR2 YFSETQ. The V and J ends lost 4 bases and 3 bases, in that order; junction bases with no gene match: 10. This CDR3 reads CASSPSGGRKTDTQYF. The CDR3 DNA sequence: TGCGCCAGCAGCCCCTCAGGCGGGAGGAAGACAGATACGCAGTATTTT.

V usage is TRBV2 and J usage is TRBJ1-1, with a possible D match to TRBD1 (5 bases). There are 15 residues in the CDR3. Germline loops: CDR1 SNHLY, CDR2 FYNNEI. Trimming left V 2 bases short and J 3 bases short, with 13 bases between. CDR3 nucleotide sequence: TGTGCCAGCAGTGAACGGGACCCAGTTTACACTGAAGCTTTCTTT. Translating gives CASSERDPVYTEAFF.

The CDR3 is CASSWGQDNYGYTF. The CDR3 region has the DNA TGTGCCAGCAGCTGGGGACAGGATAACTATGGCTACACCTTC. The V gene is TRBV5-6, the J gene TRBJ1-2, with 8 nucleotides matching TRBD1. Per germline, CDR1 SGHDT and CDR2 YYEEEE. V lost 3 bases and J lost 1; bases outside the gene matches: 2. This CDR3 contains 14 residues.

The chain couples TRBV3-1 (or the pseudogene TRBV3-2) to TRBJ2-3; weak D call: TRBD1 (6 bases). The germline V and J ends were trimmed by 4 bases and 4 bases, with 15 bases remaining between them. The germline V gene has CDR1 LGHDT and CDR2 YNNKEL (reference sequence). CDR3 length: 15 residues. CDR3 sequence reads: CASSLKTGLADTQYF. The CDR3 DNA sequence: TGTGCCAGCAGCCTTAAGACAGGATTAGCAGATACGCAGTATTTT.

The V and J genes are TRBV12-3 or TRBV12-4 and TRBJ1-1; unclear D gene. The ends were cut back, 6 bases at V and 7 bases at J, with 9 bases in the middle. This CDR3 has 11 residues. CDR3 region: CASSSGIEAFF. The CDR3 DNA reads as TGTGCCAGCAGCTCCGGGATTGAAGCTTTCTTT.

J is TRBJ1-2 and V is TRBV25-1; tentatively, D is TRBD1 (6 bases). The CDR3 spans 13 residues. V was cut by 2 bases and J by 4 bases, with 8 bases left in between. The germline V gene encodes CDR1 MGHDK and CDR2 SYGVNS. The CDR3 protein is CASSEGGRYGYTF. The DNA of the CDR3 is TGTGCCAGCAGTGAAGGGGGGCGCTATGGCTACACCTTC.

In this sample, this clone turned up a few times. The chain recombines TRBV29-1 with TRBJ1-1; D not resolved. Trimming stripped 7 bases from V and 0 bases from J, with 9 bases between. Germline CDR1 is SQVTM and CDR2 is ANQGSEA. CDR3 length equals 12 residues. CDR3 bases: TGCAGCGGCGGTAAATTGAACACTGAAGCTTTCTTT. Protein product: CSGGKLNTEAFF.

For the CDR3, the DNA is TGTGCCAGCAGCCCCGGGACAACCCTCCACTTT. Protein: CASSPGTTLHF. The chain carries TRBV28 and TRBJ1-6; TRBD1 might be the D (6 bases). The germline gives CDR1 MDHEN, CDR2 SYDVKM. With 6 bases removed from V and 14 bases from J, the gap between germline ends came to 11 bases. The CDR3 is 11 residues long.

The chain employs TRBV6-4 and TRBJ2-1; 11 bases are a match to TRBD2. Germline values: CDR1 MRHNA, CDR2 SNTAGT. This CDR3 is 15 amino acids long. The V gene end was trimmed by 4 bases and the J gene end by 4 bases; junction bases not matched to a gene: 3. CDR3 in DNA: TGTGCCAGCAGTGTAGCGGGAGGGGAGTACAATGAGCAGTTCTTC. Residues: CASSVAGGEYNEQFF.

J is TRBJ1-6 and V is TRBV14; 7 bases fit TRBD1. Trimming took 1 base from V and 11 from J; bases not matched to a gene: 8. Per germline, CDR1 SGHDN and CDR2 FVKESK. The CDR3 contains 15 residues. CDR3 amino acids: CASSQVRTGQAPLHF. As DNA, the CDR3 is TGTGCCAGCAGCCAAGTTAGGACAGGACAGGCACCCCTCCACTTT.

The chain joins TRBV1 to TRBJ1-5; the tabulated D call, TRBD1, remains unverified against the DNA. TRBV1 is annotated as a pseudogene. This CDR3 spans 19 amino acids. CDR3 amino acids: CTSSHPPGTGLVRGQPQHF. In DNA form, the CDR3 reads TGCACCAGCAGCCATCCCCCCGGGACAGGGCTCGTGAGGGGTCAGCCCCAGCATTTT.

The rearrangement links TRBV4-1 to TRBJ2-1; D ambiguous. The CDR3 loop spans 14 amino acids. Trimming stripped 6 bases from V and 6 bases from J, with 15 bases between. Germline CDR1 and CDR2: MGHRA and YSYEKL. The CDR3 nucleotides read TGCGCCAGCAGTCCCCATCTAGTTTCCAATGAGCAGTTCTTC. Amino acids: CASSPHLVSNEQFF.

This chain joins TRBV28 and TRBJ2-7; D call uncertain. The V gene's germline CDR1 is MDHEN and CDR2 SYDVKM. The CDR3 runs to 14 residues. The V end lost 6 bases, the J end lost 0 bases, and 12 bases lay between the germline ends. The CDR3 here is CASSRGRSSYEQYF. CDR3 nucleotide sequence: TGTGCCAGCAGCCGCGGACGGTCCTCCTACGAGCAGTACTTC.

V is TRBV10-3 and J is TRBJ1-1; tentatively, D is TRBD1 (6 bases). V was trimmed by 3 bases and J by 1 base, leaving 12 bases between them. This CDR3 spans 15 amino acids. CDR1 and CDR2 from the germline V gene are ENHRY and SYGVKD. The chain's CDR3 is CAISDPGQPNTEAFF. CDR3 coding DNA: TGTGCCATCAGTGACCCCGGACAGCCGAACACTGAAGCTTTCTTT.

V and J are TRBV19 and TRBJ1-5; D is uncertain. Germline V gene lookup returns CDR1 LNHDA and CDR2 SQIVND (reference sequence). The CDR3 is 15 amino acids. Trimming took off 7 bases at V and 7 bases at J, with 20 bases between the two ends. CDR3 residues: CASTLDGDDGQPQHF. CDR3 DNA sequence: TGTGCCAGTACCTTGGACGGGGATGACGGGCAGCCCCAGCATTTT.

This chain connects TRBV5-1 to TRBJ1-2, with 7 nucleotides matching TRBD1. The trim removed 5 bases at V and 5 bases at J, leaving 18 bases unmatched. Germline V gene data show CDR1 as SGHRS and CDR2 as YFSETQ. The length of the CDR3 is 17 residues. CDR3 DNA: TGCGCCAGCAGTCAGATTACAGACAGGGCGCGTTGGTATGGCTACACCTTC. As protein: CASSQITDRARWYGYTF.

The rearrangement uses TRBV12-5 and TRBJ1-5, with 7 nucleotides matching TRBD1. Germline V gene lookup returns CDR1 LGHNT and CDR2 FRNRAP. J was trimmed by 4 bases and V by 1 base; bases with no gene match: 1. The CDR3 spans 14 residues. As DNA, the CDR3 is TGTGCTAGTGGTTTGGGGGGACAGAATCAGCCCCAGCATTTT. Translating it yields CASGLGGQNQPQHF.

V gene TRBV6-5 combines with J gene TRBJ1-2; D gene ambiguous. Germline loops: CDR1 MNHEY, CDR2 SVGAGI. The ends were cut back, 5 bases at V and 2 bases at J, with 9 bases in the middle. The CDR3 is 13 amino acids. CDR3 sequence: CASSRGQNYGYTF. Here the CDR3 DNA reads TGTGCCAGCAGTCGGGGTCAGAACTATGGCTACACCTTC.

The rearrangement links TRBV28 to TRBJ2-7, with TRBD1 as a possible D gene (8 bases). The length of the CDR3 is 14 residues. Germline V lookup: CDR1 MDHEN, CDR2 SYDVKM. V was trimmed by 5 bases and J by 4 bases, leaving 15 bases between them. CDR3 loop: CASSNRGGRYEQYF. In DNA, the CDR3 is TGTGCCAGCAGTAACAGGGGGGGCAGATACGAGCAGTACTTC.

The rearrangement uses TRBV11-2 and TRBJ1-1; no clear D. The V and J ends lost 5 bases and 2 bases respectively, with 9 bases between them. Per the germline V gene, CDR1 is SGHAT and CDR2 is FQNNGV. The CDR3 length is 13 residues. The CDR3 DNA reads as TGTGCCAGCAGCCCAAGACGAAACACTGAAGCTTTCTTT. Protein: CASSPRRNTEAFF.